Detailed here is one T cell receptor beta chain. This sample is part of a study of blood T cells in healthy people across ages. Study details: Template switching picked up about one barcoded beta molecule for each two T cells.

The study drew donors from healthy Caucasian individuals in Russia aged roughly 6 to 90. Through a sample-barcoded 5' primer and a J-beta primer mix, a second PCR was run for roughly 6 to 11 cycles. CDR3-containing paired-end reads numbering at least 3 million came from each sample. TCRdb reprocessed the 5' RACE reads via MiXCR and lists one record per CDR3 protein. The data contain around 1,500,000 distinct CDR3 sequences, roughly 40% of them singletons. The CDR3 has 14 residues. The germline gives CDR1 DFQATT, CDR2 SNEGSKA (reference sequence). Trimming took 5 bases from V and 3 from J; bases not matched to a gene: 6.

Sequenced material: blood. This chain connects TRBV20-1 to TRBJ1-5; 8 bases are shared with TRBD1. The sequence came from a woman aged 18-29 years in good health. The CDR3 loop is CSAPGQGNNQPQHF. CDR3 DNA sequence: TGCAGTGCTCCAGGACAGGGAAACAATCAGCCCCAGCATTTT.